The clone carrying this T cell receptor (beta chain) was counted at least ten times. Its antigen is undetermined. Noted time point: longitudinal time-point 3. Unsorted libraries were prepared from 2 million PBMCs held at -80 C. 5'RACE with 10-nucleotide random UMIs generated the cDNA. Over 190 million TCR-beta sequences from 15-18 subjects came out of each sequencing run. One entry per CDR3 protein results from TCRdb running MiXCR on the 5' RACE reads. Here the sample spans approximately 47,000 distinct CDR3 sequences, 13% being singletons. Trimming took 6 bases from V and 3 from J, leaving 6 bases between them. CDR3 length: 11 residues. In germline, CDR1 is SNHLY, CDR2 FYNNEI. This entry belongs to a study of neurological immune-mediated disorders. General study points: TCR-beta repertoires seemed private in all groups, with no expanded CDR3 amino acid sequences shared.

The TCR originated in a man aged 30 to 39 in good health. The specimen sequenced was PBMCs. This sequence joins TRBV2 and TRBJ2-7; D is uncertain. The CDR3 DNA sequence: TGTGCCAGCAGGGGCCACTACGAGCAGTACTTC. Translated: CASRGHYEQYF.